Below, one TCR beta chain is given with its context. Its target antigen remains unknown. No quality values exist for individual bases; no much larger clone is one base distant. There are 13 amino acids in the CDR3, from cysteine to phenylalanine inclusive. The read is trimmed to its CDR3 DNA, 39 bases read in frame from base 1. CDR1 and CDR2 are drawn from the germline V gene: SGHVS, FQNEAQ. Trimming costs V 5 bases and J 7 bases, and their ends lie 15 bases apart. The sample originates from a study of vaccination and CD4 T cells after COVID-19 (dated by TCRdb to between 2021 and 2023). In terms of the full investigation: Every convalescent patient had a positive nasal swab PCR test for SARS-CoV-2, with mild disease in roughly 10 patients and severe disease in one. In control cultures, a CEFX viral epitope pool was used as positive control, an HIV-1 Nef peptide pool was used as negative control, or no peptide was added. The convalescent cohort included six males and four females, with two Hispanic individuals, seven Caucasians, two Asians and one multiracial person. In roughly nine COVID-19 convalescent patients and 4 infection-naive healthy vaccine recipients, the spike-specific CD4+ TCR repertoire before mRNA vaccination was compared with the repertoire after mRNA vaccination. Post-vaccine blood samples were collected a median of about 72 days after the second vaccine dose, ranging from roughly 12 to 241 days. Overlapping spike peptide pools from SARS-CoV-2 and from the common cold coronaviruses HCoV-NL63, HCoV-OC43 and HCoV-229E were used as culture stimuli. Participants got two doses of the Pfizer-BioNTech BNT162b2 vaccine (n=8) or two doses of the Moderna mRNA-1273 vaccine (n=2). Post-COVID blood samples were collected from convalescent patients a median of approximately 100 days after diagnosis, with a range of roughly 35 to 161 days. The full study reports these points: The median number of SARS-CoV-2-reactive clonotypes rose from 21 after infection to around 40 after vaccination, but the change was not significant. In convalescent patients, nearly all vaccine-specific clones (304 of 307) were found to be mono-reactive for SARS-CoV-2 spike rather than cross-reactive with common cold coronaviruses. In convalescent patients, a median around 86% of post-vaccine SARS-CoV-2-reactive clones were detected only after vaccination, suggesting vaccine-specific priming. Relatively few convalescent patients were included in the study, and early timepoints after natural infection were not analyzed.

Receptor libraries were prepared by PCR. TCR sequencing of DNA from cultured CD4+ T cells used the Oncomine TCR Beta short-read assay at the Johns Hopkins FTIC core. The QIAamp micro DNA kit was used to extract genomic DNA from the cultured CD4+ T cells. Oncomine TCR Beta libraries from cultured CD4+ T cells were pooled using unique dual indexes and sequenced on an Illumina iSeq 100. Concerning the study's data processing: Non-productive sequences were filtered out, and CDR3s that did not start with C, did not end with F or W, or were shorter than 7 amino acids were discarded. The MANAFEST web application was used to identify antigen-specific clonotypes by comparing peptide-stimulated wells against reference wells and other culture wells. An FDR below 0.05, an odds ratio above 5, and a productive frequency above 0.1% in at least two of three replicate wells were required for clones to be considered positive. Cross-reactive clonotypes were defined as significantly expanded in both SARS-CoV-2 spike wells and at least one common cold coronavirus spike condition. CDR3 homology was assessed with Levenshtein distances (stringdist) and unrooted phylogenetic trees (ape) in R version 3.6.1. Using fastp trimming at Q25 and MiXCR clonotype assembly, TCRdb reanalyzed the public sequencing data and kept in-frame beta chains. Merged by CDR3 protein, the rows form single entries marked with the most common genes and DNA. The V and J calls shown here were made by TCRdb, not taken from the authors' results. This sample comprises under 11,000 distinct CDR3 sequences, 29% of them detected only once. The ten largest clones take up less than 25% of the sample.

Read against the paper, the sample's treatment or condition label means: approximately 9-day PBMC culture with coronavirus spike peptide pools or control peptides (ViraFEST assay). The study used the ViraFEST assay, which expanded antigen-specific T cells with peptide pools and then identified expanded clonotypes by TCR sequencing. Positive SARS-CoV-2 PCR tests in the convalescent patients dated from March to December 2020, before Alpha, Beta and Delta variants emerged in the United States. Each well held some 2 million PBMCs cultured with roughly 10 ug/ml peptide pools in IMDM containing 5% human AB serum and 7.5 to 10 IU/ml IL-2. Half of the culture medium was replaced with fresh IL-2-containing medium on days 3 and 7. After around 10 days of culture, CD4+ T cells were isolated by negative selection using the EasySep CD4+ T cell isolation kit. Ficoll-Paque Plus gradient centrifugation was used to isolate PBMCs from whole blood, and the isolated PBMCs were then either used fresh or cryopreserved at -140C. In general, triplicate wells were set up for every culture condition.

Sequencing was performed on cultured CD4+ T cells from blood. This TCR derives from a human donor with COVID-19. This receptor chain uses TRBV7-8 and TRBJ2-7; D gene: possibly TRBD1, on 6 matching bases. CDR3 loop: CASSRTGRWEQYF. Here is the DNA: TGTGCCAGCAGCCGAACAGGGAGATGGGAGCAGTACTTC.